This TCR beta chain was recovered during a study of blood T cell repertoires in COVID-19. Background on the study: Samples came from the United States, Italy and Spain, spanning acute and convalescent COVID-19. Sample material is recorded as cDNA or gDNA derived from T cells, B-cell-depleted T cells, or PBMCs.

Original processing notes: Amplification of reference gene primers was used by the study to estimate nucleated cell counts. Sequenced by immunoSEQ multiplex PCR; TCRdb stores in-frame clones only, minus some. V and J calls and clone size follow that table, whereas D and trimming were derived from the DNA. The profile shows 150,000 to 200,000 clones, about 88% of them singletons. This receptor was identified in a man between 18 and 35 years old with acute or convalescent COVID-19. Sequenced sample: peripheral blood.

The CDR3 loop is CASSPQTGAPYEQYF. The CDR3 coding sequence is TGTGCCAGCAGCCCCCAGACAGGGGCCCCCTACGAGCAGTACTTC. The rearrangement uses TRBV6-5 and TRBJ2-7, with TRBD1 identical over 8 bases. The V gene's germline CDR1 is MNHEY and CDR2 SVGAGI. V gave up 6 bases and J gave up 2 bases; unmatched junction bases: 9. There are 15 residues in the CDR3.